This T cell receptor (beta chain) appears in the sequencing data of a study of blood T cell repertoires in COVID-19 (dated by TCRdb to the early 2020s). General notes on the study: The collaborator samples originated in the United States, Italy and Spain and spanned the acute and convalescent phases of COVID-19. The material from the prospective study consisted of cDNA or gDNA derived from T cells, B-cell-depleted T cells, or PBMCs. Deeply sampled blood TCRbeta repertoires from subjects exposed to, actively infected with, or recovered from COVID-19 were included in the dataset. The repertoires were released in a freely available public database intended as a resource for research on the immune response to SARS-CoV-2. Samples were obtained from the ongoing ImmuneRACE study (first 160 participants) and from 950 to 1,500 subjects provided by 6 global collaborators. Sample metadata almost always included a de-identified subject ID, COVID-19 status, age in years and sex. Where available, HLA class I and class II types were obtained from metadata supplied by the sample provider rather than from assay-based typing.

Participants in the prospective study were enrolled through a virtual design, were aged about 18 to 100 years, and lived in approximately 25 United States geographic areas. Cohort assignment in the prospective study relied on participant-reported clinical history from a screening survey and a study questionnaire. Exposed participants were defined as having been in contact with someone with a PCR-confirmed or clinician-diagnosed COVID-19 case within 2 weeks of study entry. In the prospective study, whole blood, serum and a nasopharyngeal or oropharyngeal swab were collected from each participant by mobile phlebotomists. Prospective study participants could optionally give additional blood draws and questionnaires over an approximately 2-month period. Blood samples from the prospective study were shipped frozen or at room temperature prior to DNA extraction. TCRbeta CDR3 regions were amplified from genomic DNA by means of the immunoSEQ Assay, a bias-controlled multiplex PCR. Under the source paper's analysis protocol: Within the assay, amplification of reference gene primers was used to estimate how many nucleated cells each sample contained. To quantify the absolute abundance of each unique TCRbeta CDR3 rearrangement, sequence reads were collapsed and filtered. For each sample, productive Simpson clonality was calculated by taking the square root of Simpson's diversity index across productive rearrangements. Not all clones reach the TCRdb copy of this immuneACCESS table, which keeps in-frame sequences only. Checked studies attribute under half of the gap to unresolved V genes and leave the rest unexplained. V and J calls and clone size are copied from that table; D and trimming were computed from the DNA. The sample table lists roughly 400,000 clones, nearly 90% of them with a count of one. Approximately 1.3% of the sample is held by the ten biggest clonotypes.

Concerning this clone: What antigen it recognizes has not been identified. Per-base quality was not reported, and no clone a single base away is much larger than it.

A distance of 11 bases separates the germline ends of V and J, which lose 5 bases and 0 bases respectively. Taken from cysteine to phenylalanine, the CDR3 has 15 residues. Only CDR3 DNA is held: 45 bases, read in frame from base 1. CDR1 and CDR2 are read off the germline V gene as SGHAT and FQNNGV. Results and caveats for the whole study, not just this receptor: Clinical and demographic metadata were provided uncurated, with the amount varying by source and participant.

Recombination linked TRBV11-2 to TRBJ1-3; matching of 6 bases hints at TRBD1 as the D gene. This receptor was identified in a woman aged 18-30 years who had been exposed to COVID-19. Input material: PBMCs or T cells enriched from blood (not recorded which). The DNA sequence is given as TGTGCCAGCAGCCCGACGGACAGCTCTGGAAACACCATATATTTT. Its protein reads: CASSPTDSSGNTIYF.